This is a list of T cell receptor beta chains from one sample in a study of beta chain features in type 1 diabetes. The table came from immunoSEQ multiplex PCR; TCRdb's copy has only in-frame clones and leaves some out. The sample holds almost 350,000 clones, 6.5% to 10% seen once. The sequencing input was central memory CD4+ T cells from blood. The receptors originated from a young woman in good health. CDR3s include the opening cysteine and the closing phenylalanine or tryptophan. D genes are given only for firm matches. Where a row states a size, it is once, few, many or the class of an expanded clone; other rows omit it.

D gene,V gene,J gene,clone size,CDR3 DNA,CDR3 protein
.,TRBV6-6,TRBJ2-5,.,TGTGCCAGCAGCCGATCGGGACCCCAAGAGACCCAGTACTTC,CASSRSGPQETQYF
TRBD2,TRBV14,TRBJ2-7,few,TGTGCCAGCAGCCATCTAGCGGGGAGAGACGAGCAGTACTTC,CASSHLAGRDEQYF
.,TRBV5-4,TRBJ2-2,many,TGTGCCAGCAGCTTGGCAGGGGTGACCACCGGGGAGCTGTTTTTT,CASSLAGVTTGELFF
TRBD1,TRBV9,TRBJ1-4,many,TGTGCCAGCAGCGTAGGGGCCGCGGACAGGGGCTACGAAAAACTGTTTTTT,CASSVGAADRGYEKLFF
.,TRBV5-4,TRBJ2-7,few,TGTGCCAGCAGCCGATCGAACCAGGGGTTCGACGAGCAGTACTTC,CASSRSNQGFDEQYF
TRBD1,TRBV6-7,TRBJ1-4,few,TGTGCCAGCAGTTCTACAGGGGGCAATGAAAAACTGTTTTTT,CASSSTGGNEKLFF
TRBD1,TRBV11-2,TRBJ2-7,few,TGTGCCAGCAGCTTAGATGGTACAGGGGTGGGGGAGCAGTACTTC,CASSLDGTGVGEQYF
.,TRBV4-2,TRBJ1-1,few,TGTGCCAGCAGCCAAGACCGTCGGACTGAAGCTTTCTTT,CASSQDRRTEAFF
TRBD2,TRBV7-2,TRBJ2-1,few,TGTGCCAGCAGCTTAGCTCGGCTAGCGGGAGGGCCGGAGCAGTTCTTC,CASSLARLAGGPEQFF
TRBD2,TRBV2,TRBJ2-7,.,TGTGCCAGCAGTGCCCGTTCAGGACTAGCGGGAGGGTCCTACGAGCAGTACTTC,CASSARSGLAGGSYEQYF
TRBD2,TRBV10-3,TRBJ2-7,.,TGTGCCATCACCAGACTAGCGGGAGATTCCGAGCAGTACTTC,CAITRLAGDSEQYF
TRBD1,TRBV11-2,TRBJ2-7,.,TGTGCCAGCAGCTTTAACAGGGGCACCTACGAGCAGTACTTC,CASSFNRGTYEQYF
.,TRBV7-9,TRBJ2-7,.,TGTGCCAGCAGCCGAAGCGCCTACGAGCAGTACTTC,CASSRSAYEQYF
.,TRBV4-2,TRBJ2-3,few,TGTGCCAGCAGGAAATCTAGGGAGCGGCCGACAGATACGCAGTATTTT,CASRKSRERPTDTQYF
.,TRBV5-4,TRBJ2-6,.,TGTGCCAGCTACAATGGTCCCGGGGCCAACGTCCTGACTTTC,CASYNGPGANVLTF
.,TRBV29-1,TRBJ2-1,few,TGCAGCGTTGTCCGGTGGGCTTCGATGGAGCAGTTCTTC,CSVVRWASMEQFF
TRBD2,TRBV11-2,TRBJ2-7,few,TGTGCCAGCAGCTTAGTCCCTAGCGGGAGGGCCTTCCACGAGCAGTACTTC,CASSLVPSGRAFHEQYF
TRBD1,TRBV11-3,TRBJ2-5,.,TGTGCCAGCAGCACCGGGACAGGGCGGCAAGAGACCCAGTACTTC,CASSTGTGRQETQYF
.,TRBV6-1,TRBJ2-5,few,TGTGCCAGCAGTTCACAAGACCGTGGGACCCAGTACTTC,CASSSQDRGTQYF
TRBD1,TRBV25-1,TRBJ2-3,.,TGTGCCAGCCAGACAGGGCTGGTGGACACAGATACGCAGTATTTT,CASQTGLVDTDTQYF
TRBD1,TRBV29-1,TRBJ1-5,many,TGCAGCGTACGAACAGGGGCCATCAATCAGCCCCAGCATTTT,CSVRTGAINQPQHF
.,TRBV4-3,TRBJ2-1,many,TGCGCCAGCAGCCTCATGGGTATCAATGAGCAGTTCTTC,CASSLMGINEQFF
TRBD1,TRBV2,TRBJ1-3,few,TGTGCCAGCAGTGGAGGGGGCGCGAGAAACACCATATATTTT,CASSGGGARNTIYF
.,TRBV7-2,TRBJ2-4,many,TGTGCCAGCAGCTTAGAGGGCAGAATAGCCAAAAACATTCAGTACTTC,CASSLEGRIAKNIQYF
TRBD2,TRBV4-2,TRBJ2-2,few,TGTGCCAGCAGCCAAGTCCGGGGGCTAGCGGGAGCGCACACCGGGGAGCTGTTTTTT,CASSQVRGLAGAHTGELFF
TRBD1,TRBV7-8,TRBJ1-5,.,TGTGCCAGCAGCTCCGGGACAGGGTCTTGGCAGCCCCAGCATTTT,CASSSGTGSWQPQHF
.,TRBV15,TRBJ1-2,many,TGTGCCACCAGCAGAGAGGGACTCTATGGCTACACCTTC,CATSREGLYGYTF
.,TRBV28,TRBJ1-2,many,TGTGCCAGCACCAGGGAGAACGGCTACACCTTC,CASTRENGYTF
TRBD2,TRBV27,TRBJ2-1,.,TGTGCCAGCAGTTTACGGACTAGCGGGAGTCTCGGTGAGCAGTTCTTC,CASSLRTSGSLGEQFF
.,TRBV23-1,TRBJ1-3,.,TGCGCCAGCAGTCGGGCCCTACAGGGCCCTGGAAACACCATATATTTT,CASSRALQGPGNTIYF
.,TRBV27,TRBJ2-7,.,TGTGCCAGCAGTTACTCAGGAGGGAATTACGGCTCGCAGTACTTC,CASSYSGGNYGSQYF
TRBD2,TRBV28,TRBJ2-4,few,TGTGCCAGCGCGGGGGGTTTTGGCATTCAGTACTTC,CASAGGFGIQYF
TRBD2,TRBV29-1,TRBJ2-1,.,TGCAGCGTTGCCGTCTTGGGGGACTACCGTTCCTACAATGAGCAGTTCTTC,CSVAVLGDYRSYNEQFF
.,TRBV29-1,TRBJ2-1,.,TGCAGCGTTGAAAGGAGGGGGCAGGGTGAGCAGTTCTTC,CSVERRGQGEQFF
TRBD1,TRBV6-5,TRBJ2-7,.,TGTGCCAGCAGTTACTCGGACAGGGGAGGCTACGAGCAGTACTTC,CASSYSDRGGYEQYF
.,TRBV10-3,TRBJ2-1,many,TGTGCCATCAGTGTTGATTACCGGGACCGTCAGTTCTTC,CAISVDYRDRQFF
.,TRBV18,TRBJ1-1,.,TGTGCCAGCTCAGAACAGGGAACTGAAGCTTTCTTT,CASSEQGTEAFF
TRBD2,TRBV29-1,TRBJ2-1,.,TGCAGCGTTGTACTAGCGGGAGCCGTTTATGAGCAGTTCTTC,CSVVLAGAVYEQFF
.,TRBV18,TRBJ1-2,many,TGTGCCAGCTCGACCTACGTGGCGGGTGATGGCTACACCTTC,CASSTYVAGDGYTF
TRBD1,TRBV7-9,TRBJ2-3,few,TGTGCCAGCAGCTGGATACCGACAGGGGCTATCACAGATACGCAGTATTTT,CASSWIPTGAITDTQYF
TRBD2,TRBV5-1,TRBJ2-7,.,TGCGCCAGCCGACCGGGACTAGCGACCCACGAGCAGTACTTC,CASRPGLATHEQYF
.,TRBV7-9,TRBJ2-7,many,TGTGCCAGCAGCTTAGGACCGAGGGAGCAGTACTTC,CASSLGPREQYF
.,TRBV28,TRBJ1-5,.,TGTGCCAGCAGGGACCGGGGGCCCCAGCATTTT,CASRDRGPQHF
.,TRBV9,TRBJ2-7,.,TGTGCCAGCAGAGGAGGGGACAGTTCCTACGAGCAGTACTTC,CASRGGDSSYEQYF
.,TRBV5-1,TRBJ2-1,.,TGCGCCAGCAGCGGGACTCTCAATGAGCAGTTCTTC,CASSGTLNEQFF
.,TRBV23-1,TRBJ2-3,many,TGCGCCAGCACCAAGACAGGCGCTAGCACAGATACGCAGTATTTT,CASTKTGASTDTQYF
.,TRBV7-9,TRBJ1-2,few,TGTGCCAGCAGCTCTTCAGCCGCTTCCTATGGCTACACCTTC,CASSSSAASYGYTF
.,TRBV11-2,TRBJ2-6,few,TGTGCCAGCAGCTTAAGCGGTGGATCTGGGGCCAACGTCCTGACTTTC,CASSLSGGSGANVLTF
.,TRBV9,TRBJ1-1,.,TGTGCCAGCAGCTCCCGGCCTGGGGTAACTGAAGCTTTCTTT,CASSSRPGVTEAFF
.,TRBV6-5,TRBJ2-1,few,TGTGCCAGCAGTTCCGGGCAGCAGTACAATGAGCAGTTCTTC,CASSSGQQYNEQFF
.,TRBV4-3,TRBJ1-6,.,TGCGCCAGCAGCCAAGAGCGTAGCCATAATTCACCCCTCCACTTT,CASSQERSHNSPLHF
.,TRBV6-6,TRBJ2-2,.,TGTGCCGCAGGGTCGGGGTCCACCGGGGAGCTGTTTTTT,CAAGSGSTGELFF
TRBD1,TRBV5-4,TRBJ1-1,few,TGTGCCAGCAGCTTGGAGGACAGGGGAACTGAAGCTTTCTTT,CASSLEDRGTEAFF
.,TRBV28,TRBJ1-2,few,TGTGCCAGCAGTTTTAAGAGGGACGGCTACACCTTC,CASSFKRDGYTF